The source of this T cell receptor (beta chain) is a study of blood T cells in healthy people across ages. Using a J-beta primer mix together with a sample-barcoded 5' primer, a second PCR was run for roughly 6 to 12 cycles. TCRdb itself ran the 5' RACE reads through MiXCR, one entry per CDR3 protein. The sample lists fewer than 2 million distinct CDR3 sequences, about 39% occurring once. Note on this clonotype: The antigen remains undetermined.

Trimming cost V 3 bases and J 8 bases; bases outside gene matches: 5. The CDR3 is made up of 15 amino acids. Germline values: CDR1 SGHRS, CDR2 YFSETQ. Study-level results: While age rose, TCR beta diversity per million T cells dropped in a roughly linear way.

The specimen was blood. This chain joins TRBV5-1 and TRBJ2-1, with 13 bases lining up with TRBD2. The TCR originated in a human donor in good health. The CDR3 here is CASSSGLAGRYEQFF. The CDR3 coding sequence is TGCGCCAGCAGCTCGGGACTAGCGGGGCGGTATGAGCAGTTCTTC.